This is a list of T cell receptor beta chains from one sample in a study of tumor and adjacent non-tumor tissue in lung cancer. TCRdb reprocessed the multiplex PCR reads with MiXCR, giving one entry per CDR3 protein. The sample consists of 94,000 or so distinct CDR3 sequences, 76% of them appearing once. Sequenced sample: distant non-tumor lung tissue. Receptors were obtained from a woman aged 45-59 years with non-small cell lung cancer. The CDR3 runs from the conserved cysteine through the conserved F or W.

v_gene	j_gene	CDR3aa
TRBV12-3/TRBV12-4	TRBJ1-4	CANKEWGATNEKLFF
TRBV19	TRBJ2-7	CACSIGRQGYEQYF
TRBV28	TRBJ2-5	CASSSASRETLYF
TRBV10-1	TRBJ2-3	CASSESIQPLETQYF
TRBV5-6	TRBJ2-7	CASTPQGDSNEQYF
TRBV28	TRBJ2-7	CASRPSLAGGVNEQYF
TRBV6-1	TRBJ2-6	CASSEVGWGVGANILTF
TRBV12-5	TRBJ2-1	CASGLPGQDVHEQFF
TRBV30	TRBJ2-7	CAWRRLFRSSDSYQQYF
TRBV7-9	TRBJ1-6	CASSTGQGNSPLHF
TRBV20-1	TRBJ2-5	CSARSGEAQHF
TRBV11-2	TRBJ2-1	CANSLEAGVNEQFF
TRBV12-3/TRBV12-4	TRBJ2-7	CASSPSGGPYEQYF
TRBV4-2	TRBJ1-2	CASSHETGGSYGYTF
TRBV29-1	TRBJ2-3	CSVIGQGLPDFRRDTQYF
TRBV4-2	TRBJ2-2	CASAPGLPNNGELFF
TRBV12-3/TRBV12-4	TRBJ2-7	CASSSRQEGSYGQYF
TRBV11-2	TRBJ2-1	CASSLEAGQGMNEQF
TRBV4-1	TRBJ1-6	CASSQEPVASPLHF
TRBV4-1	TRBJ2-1	CANSQVIGSVNEQFF
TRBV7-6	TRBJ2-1	CASSLTSGGWSNEQFF
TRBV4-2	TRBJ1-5	CASSQDLTSNQPLHF
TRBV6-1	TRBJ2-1	CANSVLAGSYNEQFF
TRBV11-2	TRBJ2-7	CANSPRTSGRAFWEQYF
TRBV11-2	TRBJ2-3	CASTLWGRSPDTQYF
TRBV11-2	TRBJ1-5	CASSLENGGVHHF
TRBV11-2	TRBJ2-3	CASSHGRASRDTQYF
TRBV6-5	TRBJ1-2	CVSIEILQGLYGYTF
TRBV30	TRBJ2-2	CAWSPKDRITGELFF
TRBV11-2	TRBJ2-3	CVSSLGPPGDRTQYF
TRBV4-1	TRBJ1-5	CASSQTPQGHNRPQHF
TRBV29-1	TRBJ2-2	CSVEDKGTSCSFPGELFF
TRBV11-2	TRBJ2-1	CASSLESCENHDQFF
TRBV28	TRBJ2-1	CDSRGMTQSSYNGQFF
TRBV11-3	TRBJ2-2	CPSSPDRGEIGVLFF
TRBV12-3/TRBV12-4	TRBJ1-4	CASSATMDGGEKLFF
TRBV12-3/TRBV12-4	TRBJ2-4	CASIFGGKNIQYF
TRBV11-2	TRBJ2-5	CASSLLLGGETQCF
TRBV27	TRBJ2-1	CASSLRREQYNEQFF
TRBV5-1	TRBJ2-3	CASSSPGSGRALSTDTLYF
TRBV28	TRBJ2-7	CASSFLNAYEQCF
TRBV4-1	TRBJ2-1	CASGQASDNEQFF
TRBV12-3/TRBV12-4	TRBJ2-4	CASRGQWGKNIRYF
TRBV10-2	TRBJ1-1	CASSVQGEGKNEAFF
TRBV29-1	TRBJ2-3	CSVPWGVTQYF
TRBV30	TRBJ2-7	CAWQSAYEQYF
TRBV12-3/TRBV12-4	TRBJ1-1	CASSHSPGLDMNTEAFF
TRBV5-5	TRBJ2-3	CASSRPHGLPTDTQYF
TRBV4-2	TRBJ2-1	CASNQEETSGYNVRFF
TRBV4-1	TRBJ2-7	CASSRAPCGAYEQYF
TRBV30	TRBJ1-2	CAWSVGDRDIYGYTF
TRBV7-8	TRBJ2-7	CASSTGLDYEQYF
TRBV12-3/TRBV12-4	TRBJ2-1	CASSSPGRASNEQFF
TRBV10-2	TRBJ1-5	CVSSGAGTQQPQHF
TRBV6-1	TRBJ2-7	CASTIRLTGTGSYEQYF
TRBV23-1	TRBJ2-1	CASNPLGTTGNEQFF
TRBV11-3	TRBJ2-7	CARSRGNCEQCF
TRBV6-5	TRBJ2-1	CASRTSGLEAGNEQFF